This is a list of T cell receptor beta chains from one sample in a study of blood T cell repertoires in COVID-19. The method was immunoSEQ multiplex PCR; TCRdb's version includes in-frame clones alone and lacks a portion of them. The sample has approximately 140,000 clones; around 80% are singletons. The source material was peripheral blood. The receptors originated from a man older than 75 with acute or convalescent COVID-19. Each CDR3 is given with its conserved first and last residue. D genes are given only for firm matches. Rows may omit the clone size; those that give it use once, few, many or a size class.

clone size: -
J gene: TRBJ1-5
D gene: TRBD1
V gene: TRBV25-1
CDR3 length: 16
CDR3 protein: CASSETDRVGNQPQHF
CDR3 DNA: TGTGCCAGCAGTGAGACGGACAGGGTCGGCAATCAGCCCCAGCATTTT

clone size: -
J gene: TRBJ2-1
D gene: TRBD2
V gene: TRBV6-5
CDR3 length: 15
CDR3 protein: CASRLPLAGDNEQFF
CDR3 DNA: TGTGCCAGCAGACTACCCCTAGCGGGGGATAATGAGCAGTTCTTC

clone size: many
J gene: TRBJ1-1
D gene: -
V gene: TRBV7-8
CDR3 length: 13
CDR3 protein: CASSVGGSTEAFF
CDR3 DNA: TGTGCCAGCAGCGTTGGGGGGTCCACTGAAGCTTTCTTT

clone size: -
J gene: TRBJ1-1
D gene: -
V gene: TRBV2
CDR3 length: 14
CDR3 protein: CASSIQGRGTEAFF
CDR3 DNA: TGTGCCAGCAGTATACAGGGACGAGGCACTGAAGCTTTCTTT

clone size: once
J gene: TRBJ1-5
D gene: -
V gene: TRBV28
CDR3 length: 15
CDR3 protein: CATRKGQYSNQPQHF
CDR3 DNA: TGTGCCACCCGTAAAGGACAATATAGCAATCAGCCCCAGCATTTT

clone size: -
J gene: TRBJ1-2
D gene: -
V gene: TRBV11-1
CDR3 length: 14
CDR3 protein: CASSSGRDNYGYTF
CDR3 DNA: TGTGCCAGCAGCTCGGGCCGGGATAACTATGGCTACACCTTC

clone size: -
J gene: TRBJ1-4
D gene: -
V gene: TRBV7-9
CDR3 length: 14
CDR3 protein: CASARDTGNEKLFF
CDR3 DNA: TGTGCCAGCGCCCGGGACACCGGTAATGAAAAACTGTTTTTT

clone size: -
J gene: TRBJ2-1
D gene: -
V gene: TRBV4-3
CDR3 length: 17
CDR3 protein: CASSQDLAGSTYNEQFF
CDR3 DNA: TGCGCCAGCAGCCAAGATCTGGCGGGTTCGACCTACAATGAGCAGTTCTTC

clone size: -
J gene: TRBJ1-5
D gene: TRBD1
V gene: TRBV7-9
CDR3 length: 15
CDR3 protein: CASSLTGGSNQPQHF
CDR3 DNA: TGTGCCAGCAGCTTAACAGGGGGCAGCAATCAGCCCCAGCATTTT

clone size: once
J gene: TRBJ2-5
D gene: -
V gene: TRBV29-1
CDR3 length: 12
CDR3 protein: CSVDLAWETQYF
CDR3 DNA: TGCAGCGTTGACCTCGCGTGGGAGACCCAGTACTTC

clone size: -
J gene: TRBJ2-7
D gene: -
V gene: TRBV3-1/TRBV3-2
CDR3 length: 13
CDR3 protein: CASSQVAGEEQYF
CDR3 DNA: TGTGCCAGCAGCCAAGTTGCAGGGGAGGAGCAGTACTTC

clone size: -
J gene: TRBJ2-2
D gene: TRBD1
V gene: TRBV30
CDR3 length: 15
CDR3 protein: CAWRDRVGVTGELFF
CDR3 DNA: TGTGCCTGGAGGGACAGGGTCGGGGTCACCGGGGAGCTGTTTTTT

clone size: -
J gene: TRBJ1-5
D gene: -
V gene: TRBV5-8
CDR3 length: 12
CDR3 protein: CASSWGDQPQHF
CDR3 DNA: TGTGCCAGCAGCTGGGGGGATCAGCCCCAGCATTTT

clone size: -
J gene: TRBJ2-2
D gene: TRBD1
V gene: TRBV9
CDR3 length: 15
CDR3 protein: CASSPRQGTSGELFF
CDR3 DNA: TGTGCCAGCAGCCCTCGACAGGGTACGTCCGGGGAGCTGTTTTTT

clone size: -
J gene: TRBJ2-3
D gene: -
V gene: TRBV10-3
CDR3 length: 15
CDR3 protein: CAISPRQGQTDTQYF
CDR3 DNA: TGTGCCATCAGTCCACGGCAGGGTCAGACAGATACGCAGTATTTT

clone size: -
J gene: TRBJ2-7
D gene: -
V gene: TRBV19
CDR3 length: 15
CDR3 protein: CASSVRVVGPYEQYF
CDR3 DNA: TGTGCCAGTAGTGTCAGGGTGGTAGGACCCTACGAGCAGTACTTC

clone size: -
J gene: TRBJ1-6
D gene: -
V gene: TRBV7-2
CDR3 length: 14
CDR3 protein: CASSFGDRNSPLHF
CDR3 DNA: TGTGCCAGCAGCTTCGGAGACAGGAATTCACCCCTCCACTTT

clone size: -
J gene: TRBJ1-6
D gene: -
V gene: TRBV6-2/TRBV6-3
CDR3 length: 15
CDR3 protein: CASSPRQAINSPLHF
CDR3 DNA: TGTGCCAGCAGTCCGAGACAGGCGATTAATTCACCCCTCCACTTT

clone size: -
J gene: TRBJ2-3
D gene: -
V gene: TRBV27
CDR3 length: 14
CDR3 protein: CASSLEGGPNTQYF
CDR3 DNA: TGTGCCAGCAGTTTGGAGGGGGGGCCGAATACGCAGTATTTT

clone size: -
J gene: TRBJ2-1
D gene: -
V gene: TRBV9
CDR3 length: 13
CDR3 protein: CASSVAVQGEQFF
CDR3 DNA: TGTGCCAGCAGCGTAGCTGTGCAGGGTGAGCAGTTCTTC

clone size: once
J gene: TRBJ1-4
D gene: -
V gene: TRBV28
CDR3 length: 12
CDR3 protein: CASSSGDEKLFF
CDR3 DNA: TGTGCCAGCAGCTCAGGGGATGAAAAACTGTTTTTT

clone size: -
J gene: TRBJ2-6
D gene: TRBD2
V gene: TRBV28
CDR3 length: 15
CDR3 protein: CASSFRGAGANVLTF
CDR3 DNA: TGTGCCAGCAGTTTTCGGGGGGCTGGGGCCAACGTCCTGACTTTC

clone size: -
J gene: TRBJ1-2
D gene: TRBD1
V gene: TRBV28
CDR3 length: 14
CDR3 protein: CASSLPGQNYGYTF
CDR3 DNA: TGTGCCAGCAGTTTACCGGGACAGAATTATGGCTACACCTTC

clone size: -
J gene: TRBJ2-7
D gene: TRBD2
V gene: TRBV5-4
CDR3 length: 17
CDR3 protein: CASSLGFVAGAPSEQYF
CDR3 DNA: TGTGCCAGCAGCTTGGGGTTTGTAGCGGGGGCCCCCAGCGAGCAGTACTTC

clone size: -
J gene: TRBJ2-5
D gene: -
V gene: TRBV3-1/TRBV3-2
CDR3 length: 12
CDR3 protein: CASSQEGGTQYF
CDR3 DNA: TGTGCCAGCAGCCAAGAAGGCGGGACCCAGTACTTC

clone size: -
J gene: TRBJ2-7
D gene: -
V gene: TRBV18
CDR3 length: 13
CDR3 protein: CASSPTPIDEQYF
CDR3 DNA: TGTGCCAGCTCACCTACTCCCATCGACGAGCAGTACTTC

clone size: -
J gene: TRBJ2-7
D gene: TRBD1
V gene: TRBV27
CDR3 length: 13
CDR3 protein: CASSPGQGDEQYF
CDR3 DNA: TGTGCCAGCAGTCCGGGACAGGGGGACGAGCAGTACTTC

clone size: few
J gene: TRBJ2-7
D gene: TRBD2
V gene: TRBV28
CDR3 length: 16
CDR3 protein: CASSFGLAGLSYEQYF
CDR3 DNA: TGTGCCAGCAGTTTTGGACTAGCGGGGCTCTCCTACGAGCAGTACTTC

clone size: -
J gene: TRBJ2-1
D gene: -
V gene: TRBV5-1
CDR3 length: 12
CDR3 protein: CASSLPSNEQFF
CDR3 DNA: TGCGCCAGCAGCTTGCCTAGCAATGAGCAGTTCTTC

clone size: few
J gene: TRBJ1-2
D gene: -
V gene: TRBV30
CDR3 length: 13
CDR3 protein: CAWSTGLRDGYTF
CDR3 DNA: TGTGCCTGGAGCACCGGACTCCGGGATGGCTACACCTTC

clone size: -
J gene: TRBJ2-7
D gene: -
V gene: TRBV30
CDR3 length: 11
CDR3 protein: CAWNTDREQYF
CDR3 DNA: TGTGCCTGGAACACCGACAGAGAGCAGTACTTC

clone size: -
J gene: TRBJ1-6
D gene: TRBD1
V gene: TRBV19
CDR3 length: 12
CDR3 protein: CASITQGGPLHF
CDR3 DNA: TGTGCCAGTATCACCCAGGGGGGACCCCTCCACTTT

clone size: once
J gene: TRBJ1-3
D gene: TRBD1
V gene: TRBV28
CDR3 length: 17
CDR3 protein: CARTVPHGQGPGNTIYF
CDR3 DNA: TGTGCCAGAACCGTCCCCCACGGACAGGGCCCTGGAAACACCATATATTTT

clone size: -
J gene: TRBJ2-1
D gene: -
V gene: TRBV6-2/TRBV6-3
CDR3 length: 13
CDR3 protein: CASSYPRGKEQFF
CDR3 DNA: TGTGCCAGCAGTTACCCAAGGGGTAAGGAGCAGTTCTTC

clone size: -
J gene: TRBJ1-2
D gene: TRBD1
V gene: TRBV30
CDR3 length: 15
CDR3 protein: CAWTLNRGRGYGYTF
CDR3 DNA: TGTGCCTGGACTCTGAACAGGGGGCGAGGGTATGGCTACACCTTC

clone size: -
J gene: TRBJ1-5
D gene: TRBD1
V gene: TRBV19
CDR3 length: 13
CDR3 protein: CASARGLSQPQHF
CDR3 DNA: TGTGCCAGTGCAAGGGGGCTCAGTCAGCCCCAGCATTTT

clone size: -
J gene: TRBJ1-4
D gene: -
V gene: TRBV27
CDR3 length: 13
CDR3 protein: CASSQRANEKLFF
CDR3 DNA: TGTGCCAGCAGCCAACGGGCTAATGAAAAACTGTTTTTT

clone size: once
J gene: TRBJ1-5
D gene: TRBD1
V gene: TRBV20-1
CDR3 length: 15
CDR3 protein: CSASAGQGRNQPQHF
CDR3 DNA: TGCAGTGCTAGTGCCGGACAGGGTCGAAATCAGCCCCAGCATTTT

clone size: few
J gene: TRBJ2-4
D gene: -
V gene: TRBV28
CDR3 length: 17
CDR3 protein: CASSFNVGAGAKNIQYF
CDR3 DNA: TGTGCCAGCAGTTTTAACGTGGGGGCGGGCGCCAAAAACATTCAGTACTTC

clone size: -
J gene: TRBJ2-3
D gene: TRBD2
V gene: TRBV5-1
CDR3 length: 17
CDR3 protein: CASSLGLAGAYTDTQYF
CDR3 DNA: TGCGCCAGCAGCTTGGGGCTAGCGGGGGCCTACACAGATACGCAGTATTTT

clone size: -
J gene: TRBJ1-4
D gene: -
V gene: TRBV11-1
CDR3 length: 16
CDR3 protein: CASTPGRRKTNEKLFF
CDR3 DNA: TGTGCCAGCACCCCGGGAAGGAGGAAGACTAATGAAAAACTGTTTTTT

clone size: -
J gene: TRBJ2-7
D gene: TRBD1
V gene: TRBV9
CDR3 length: 15
CDR3 protein: CASSPAGTGAHEQYF
CDR3 DNA: TGTGCCAGCAGCCCAGCCGGGACAGGGGCCCACGAGCAGTACTTC

clone size: -
J gene: TRBJ1-4
D gene: TRBD1
V gene: TRBV2
CDR3 length: 16
CDR3 protein: CASSVGQGAVNEKLFF
CDR3 DNA: TGTGCCAGCAGTGTGGGACAGGGGGCGGTTAATGAAAAACTGTTTTTT

clone size: -
J gene: TRBJ1-1
D gene: -
V gene: TRBV29-1
CDR3 length: 11
CDR3 protein: CSGLTGIKAFF
CDR3 DNA: TGCAGCGGTCTCACAGGGATAAAAGCTTTCTTT

clone size: -
J gene: TRBJ1-2
D gene: TRBD1
V gene: TRBV4-3
CDR3 length: 15
CDR3 protein: CASSQEATGNYGYTF
CDR3 DNA: TGCGCCAGCAGCCAAGAGGCGACAGGGAACTATGGCTACACCTTC

clone size: -
J gene: TRBJ2-2
D gene: TRBD1
V gene: TRBV12-5
CDR3 length: 16
CDR3 protein: CASAPPGGRGSGELFF
CDR3 DNA: TGTGCTAGTGCCCCCCCAGGGGGCAGAGGTAGCGGGGAGCTGTTTTTT

clone size: -
J gene: TRBJ2-3
D gene: -
V gene: TRBV24-1
CDR3 length: 16
CDR3 protein: CATSDLAFGGTDTQYF
CDR3 DNA: TGTGCCACCAGTGATTTGGCCTTCGGCGGAACAGATACGCAGTATTTT

clone size: -
J gene: TRBJ1-6
D gene: -
V gene: TRBV5-1
CDR3 length: 15
CDR3 protein: CASSPSGGRNSPLHF
CDR3 DNA: TGCGCCAGCAGCCCCAGCGGAGGGCGGAACTCACCCCTCCACTTT

clone size: few
J gene: TRBJ1-5
D gene: -
V gene: TRBV2
CDR3 length: 13
CDR3 protein: CASSVDSNQPQHF
CDR3 DNA: TGTGCCAGCAGTGTAGATAGCAATCAGCCCCAGCATTTT

clone size: -
J gene: TRBJ1-4
D gene: -
V gene: TRBV7-3
CDR3 length: 13
CDR3 protein: CATSRTVGEKLFF
CDR3 DNA: TGTGCCACCTCGCGGACTGTGGGGGAAAAACTGTTTTTT

clone size: -
J gene: TRBJ2-7
D gene: TRBD1
V gene: TRBV4-3
CDR3 length: 14
CDR3 protein: CASSQETGGYEQYF
CDR3 DNA: TGCGCCAGCAGCCAAGAGACAGGGGGCTACGAGCAGTACTTC

clone size: few
J gene: TRBJ1-6
D gene: -
V gene: TRBV27
CDR3 length: 14
CDR3 protein: CASSLRQNNSPLHF
CDR3 DNA: TGTGCCAGCAGTTTACGACAGAATAATTCACCCCTCCACTTT

clone size: -
J gene: TRBJ1-3
D gene: -
V gene: TRBV5-8
CDR3 length: 17
CDR3 protein: CASSLEGTPDSGNTIYF
CDR3 DNA: TGTGCCAGCAGCTTAGAAGGGACACCCGACTCTGGAAACACCATATATTTT

clone size: -
J gene: TRBJ1-1
D gene: TRBD1
V gene: TRBV7-3
CDR3 length: 16
CDR3 protein: CASSLNPGTGPTEAFF
CDR3 DNA: TGTGCCAGCAGCTTAAATCCCGGGACAGGGCCCACTGAAGCTTTCTTT

clone size: -
J gene: TRBJ2-4
D gene: -
V gene: TRBV5-3
CDR3 length: 15
CDR3 protein: CARSSPRLAKNIQYF
CDR3 DNA: TGTGCCAGAAGCTCCCCTCGACTAGCCAAAAACATTCAGTACTTC